This T cell receptor (beta chain) is drawn from a study of blood T cell repertoires in COVID-19. TCRdb's table, derived via immunoSEQ multiplex PCR, lists solely in-frame clones and lacks some. This table holds over 150,000 clones, roughly 84% found once. There are 14 residues in the CDR3. The V end lost 0 bases, the J end lost 7 bases, and 12 bases lay between the germline ends. Germline V gives CDR1 LGHDT, CDR2 YNNKEL (reference sequence). This receptor was obtained from a woman aged 40 to 49 with COVID-19, enrolled during active disease. The chain carries TRBV3-1 (or the pseudogene TRBV3-2) and TRBJ1-2, with D unclear. What was sequenced was peripheral blood. The CDR3 DNA is TGTGCCAGCAGCCAAGATCAGAGGGCGGTTGGCTACACCTTC. Encoded protein: CASSQDQRAVGYTF.